These 12 T cell receptor beta chains share one sample of origin, sequenced in a study of OX40 agonist ivuxolimab in advanced cancers. TCRdb keeps only in-frame clones here, not all; method: immunoSEQ multiplex PCR. The data contain some 70,000 clones, roughly 80% of them singletons. This sample comprised CD4+ or CD8+ T cells sorted from blood, obtained in a trial of the OX40 agonist ivuxolimab. The receptors stem from an adult with an advanced solid tumor such as melanoma, head and neck, liver or kidney cancer.

CDR3 residues: CASSSQSPVIGYEQYF. The CDR3 coding sequence is TGTGCCAGCAGCTCCCAATCTCCGGTCATTGGGTACGAGCAGTACTTC. The chain is built from TRBV7-9 and TRBJ2-7; no definite D call. Germline V gene lookup returns CDR1 SEHNR and CDR2 FQNEAQ (reference sequence). V lost 4 bases to trimming and J lost 4 bases, with 20 bases between them. The CDR3 is 16 amino acids.

The chain has TRBV29-1 and TRBJ2-3, with D possibly matching TRBD2 (7 bases). CDR1 is SQVTM and CDR2 is ANQGSEA in the germline V gene. V lost 8 bases, J lost 0 bases, and 18 bases lay in between. The CDR3 has 15 residues. CDR3 sequence reads: CSLNLAGASTDTQYF. The DNA of the CDR3 is TGCAGCCTGAACCTCGCGGGGGCGAGCACAGATACGCAGTATTTT.

The rearrangement links TRBV10-3 to TRBJ2-5; D perhaps matches TRBD1 (5 bases). Per germline, CDR1 ENHRY and CDR2 SYGVKD. Trimming shortened V by 2 bases and J by 6 bases, and 7 bases separated the two germline ends. The CDR3 sequence is 12 residues long. The CDR3 here is CAISEDRKTQYF. The DNA of the CDR3 is TGTGCCATCAGTGAGGACAGAAAGACCCAGTACTTC.

This chain links TRBV5-4 with TRBJ2-6; D ambiguous. The germline gives CDR1 SGHNT, CDR2 YYREEE (reference sequence). The CDR3 is made up of 16 amino acids. V was trimmed by 0 bases and J by 1 base, leaving 8 bases between them. The CDR3 sequence is CASSLALGSGANVLTF. DNA of the CDR3: TGTGCCAGCAGCTTGGCTCTGGGGTCTGGGGCCAACGTCCTGACTTTC.

This clone was observed a handful of times. In DNA, the CDR3 is TGTGCCAGCAGTTCCGCGATCCTAGCGGGAGTACCCTACGAGCAGTACTTC. It is translated as CASSSAILAGVPYEQYF. This chain links TRBV27 with TRBJ2-7; 10 bases line up with TRBD2. The CDR3 extends over 17 amino acids. With V trimmed by 4 bases and J by 2 bases, 11 bases remained unmatched. Germline CDR1 MNHEY, CDR2 SMNVEV (reference sequence).

This sequence joins TRBV2 and TRBJ1-1, with D unresolved. Germline CDR1 reads SNHLY; CDR2 reads FYNNEI. This CDR3 is 13 amino acids long. V gave up 1 base and J gave up 6 bases, with 9 bases separating them. This chain's CDR3 is CASSEVRQSEAFF. CDR3 sequence (DNA): TGTGCCAGCAGTGAAGTTCGCCAGTCTGAAGCTTTCTTT.

The chain has TRBV10-1 and TRBJ2-1, with D possibly TRBD2 on 5 matching bases. Trimming removed 4 bases at V and 5 bases at J, with 15 bases between. This CDR3 comprises 15 residues. The germline gives CDR1 WNHNN, CDR2 SYGVQD (reference sequence). CDR3 sequence: CASSVPGSANNEQFF. CDR3 DNA: TGCGCCAGCAGTGTACCGGGGTCGGCGAACAATGAGCAGTTCTTC.

The J gene is TRBJ2-5, the V gene TRBV7-8; a possible D gene is TRBD2 (7 bases). Trimming stripped 2 bases from V and 1 base from J, with 14 bases between. The CDR3 extends over 16 amino acids. The germline V gene encodes CDR1 SGHVS and CDR2 FQNEAQ. CDR3: CASSLLQGGGQETQYF. The CDR3 region has the DNA TGTGCCAGCAGCTTACTACAGGGAGGGGGCCAAGAGACCCAGTACTTC.

The gene calls are TRBV7-3 and TRBJ2-3, with TRBD2 identical over 14 bases. V trimming: 5 bases; J trimming: 4 bases; junction bases outside the gene matches: 2. Germline assignment: CDR1 SGHTA and CDR2 FQGTGA. The length of the CDR3 is 15 residues. CDR3 nucleotide sequence: TGTGCCAGCAGCGGGGGACTAGCGGGAGCAGATACGCAGTATTTT. Translated: CASSGGLAGADTQYF.

The chain links TRBV5-1 to TRBJ2-1; D is perhaps TRBD2 (7 bases). CDR1 is SGHRS, CDR2 YFSETQ, per germline. V was pared by 6 bases and J by 7 bases, with 23 bases between. The CDR3 covers 16 residues. CDR3 in DNA: TGCGCCAGCACCCGGGGGGCGGGAGTGGGGAATAATGAGCAGTTCTTC. Protein sequence: CASTRGAGVGNNEQFF.

The rearrangement uses TRBV14 and TRBJ2-1, with TRBD2 matching over 10 bases. Germline V gives CDR1 SGHDN, CDR2 FVKESK. V dropped 1 base and J dropped 6; count of bases not matched to a gene: 6. The CDR3 is 16 residues long. The CDR3 here is CASSQALAGASNEQFF. CDR3 nucleotides: TGTGCCAGCAGCCAAGCGCTAGCGGGAGCTAGCAATGAGCAGTTCTTC. Variable domain in full (rest from reference TRBV14 and TRBJ2-1): EAGVTQFPSHSVIEKGQTVTLRCDPISGHDNLYWYRRVMGKEIKFLLHFVKESKQDESGMPNNRFLAERTGGTYSTLKVQPAELEDSGVYFCASSQALAGASNEQFFGPGTRLTVL.

The genes are TRBV29-1 and TRBJ2-5; 7 nucleotides match TRBD2. CDR3 length: 14 amino acids. CDR1 and CDR2 (germline): SQVTM, ANQGSEA. Trimming cost V 5 bases and J 2 bases; bases outside gene matches: 8. The CDR3 DNA reads TGCAGCGTTCGGGGAGCGGGGATACAAGAGACCCAGTACTTC. This translates into CSVRGAGIQETQYF. Full variable domain (missing parts from reference TRBV29-1 and TRBJ2-5): SAVISQKPSRDICQRGTSLTIQCQVDSQVTMMFWYRQQPGQSLTLIATANQGSEATYESGFVIDKFPISRPNLTFSTLTVSNMSPEDSSIYLCSVRGAGIQETQYFGPGTRLLVL.